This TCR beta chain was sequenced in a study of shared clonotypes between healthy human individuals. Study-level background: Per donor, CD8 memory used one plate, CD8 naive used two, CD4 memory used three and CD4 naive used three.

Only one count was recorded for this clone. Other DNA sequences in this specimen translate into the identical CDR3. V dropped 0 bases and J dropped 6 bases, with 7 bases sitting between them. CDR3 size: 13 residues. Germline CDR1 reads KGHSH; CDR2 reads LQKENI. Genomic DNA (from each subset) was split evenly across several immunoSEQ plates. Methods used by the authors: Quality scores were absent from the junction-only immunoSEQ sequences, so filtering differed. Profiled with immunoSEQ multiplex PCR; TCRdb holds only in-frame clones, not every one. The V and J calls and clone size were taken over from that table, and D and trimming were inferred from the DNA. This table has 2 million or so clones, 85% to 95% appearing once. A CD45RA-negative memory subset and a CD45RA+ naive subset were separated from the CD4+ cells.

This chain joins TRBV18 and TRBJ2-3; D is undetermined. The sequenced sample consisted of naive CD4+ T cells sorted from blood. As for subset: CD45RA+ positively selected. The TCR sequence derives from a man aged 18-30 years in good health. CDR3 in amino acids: CASSPPGSDTQYF. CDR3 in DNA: TGTGCCAGCTCACCACCGGGTAGTGATACGCAGTATTTT.